One and the same sample provided the 14 T cell receptor beta chains below, sequenced in a study of shared clonotypes between healthy human individuals. TCRdb's copy holds only in-frame clones and misses some; the assay was immunoSEQ multiplex PCR. The sample lists millions of clones; about 95% were seen once. Naive-designated CD8 cells lacked CD45RO, were positively enriched for CCR7, and omitted terminally differentiated effector memory CD45RA+ cells. The sequenced sample consisted of naive CD8+ T cells sorted from blood. These receptors all come from a man aged 18 to 30 in good health.

On this clone: At one of its ends the junction is not consistent with the germline gene, which may arise from a read error. Within the sample, other DNA sequences also encode this same CDR3. The chain couples TRBV7-7 to TRBJ2-2, with D tentatively TRBD1 or TRBD2 (5 bases each). The CDR3 sequence is 14 residues long. Per germline, CDR1 SSHAT and CDR2 FNYEAQ (reference sequence). CDR3 in DNA: TGTGCTAGCAGCTTAGCGCAGGGTGCCGGGGAGCTGTTTTTT. The encoded protein is CASSLAQGAGELFF. Using reference TRBV7-7 and TRBJ2-2 for the parts outside the CDR3, the full variable domain is GAGVSQSPRYKVTKRGQDVTLRCDPISSHATLYWYQQALGQGPEFLTYFNYEAQPDKSGLPSDRFSAERPEGSISTLTIQRTEQRDSAMYRCASSLAQGAGELFFGEGSRLTVL.

This clone has a single count. The chain carries TRBV4-1 and TRBJ2-7; TRBD1 matches 7 bases. Germline V gene data show CDR1 as MGHRA and CDR2 as YSYEKL. The CDR3 runs to 17 residues. After removal of 3 bases from V and 4 bases from J, the junction contained 15 bases not matched to a gene. DNA for the CDR3: TGCGCCAGCAGCCAGGTATCCCGGGACAGCTTACTTTACGAGCAGTACTTC. Translating it yields CASSQVSRDSLLYEQYF.

The chain uses TRBV4-1 and TRBJ2-7; D is undetermined. The V gene lost 0 bases and the J gene lost 5 bases, with 17 bases spanning the gap. CDR1 MGHRA and CDR2 YSYEKL come from the germline V gene. The CDR3 consists of 16 residues. CDR3 region: CASSQDPGLNQDEQYF. CDR3 nucleotide sequence: TGCGCCAGCAGCCAAGATCCGGGCCTGAATCAGGACGAGCAGTACTTC.

The V call is TRBV5-1, the J call TRBJ1-1; D is uncertain. The CDR3 totals 14 residues. Germline V CDR1 and CDR2: SGHRS, YFSETQ. V was trimmed by 5 bases and J by 5 bases, leaving 16 bases between them. CDR3 protein: CASRQRDPRTEAFF. CDR3 bases: TGCGCCAGCAGGCAACGGGATCCGAGGACTGAAGCTTTCTTT. The full variable domain, in which reference TRBV5-1 and TRBJ1-1 provide the parts outside the CDR3, is KAGVTQTPRYLIKTRGQQVTLSCSPISGHRSVSWYQQTPGQGLQFLFEYFSETQRNKGNFPGRFSGRQFSNSRSEMNVSTLELGDSALYLCASRQRDPRTEAFFGQGTRLTVV.

This chain joins TRBV28 and TRBJ2-5, with 11 bases that match TRBD1. The CDR3 length is 15 residues. In germline, CDR1 is MDHEN, CDR2 SYDVKM. The V segment lost 2 bases and the J segment 5 bases; nucleotides outside the gene matches: 4. CDR3 nucleotides: TGTGCCAGCAGTTTAGAGGGACAGGGGGTTGAGACCCAGTACTTC. Amino acid sequence: CASSLEGQGVETQYF.

The rearrangement links TRBV5-8 to TRBJ2-7; unclear D gene. Germline V lookup: CDR1 SGHTS, CDR2 YDEGEE. The CDR3 loop spans 12 amino acids. The ends were cut back, 2 bases at V and 5 bases at J, with 8 bases in the middle. CDR3 loop: CASSLRTNEQYF. The CDR3 DNA is TGTGCCAGCAGCTTACGTACCAACGAGCAGTACTTC. The complete variable domain, with remaining parts taken from reference TRBV5-8 and TRBJ2-7, reads EAGVTQSPTHLIKTRGQQATLRCSPISGHTSVYWYQQALGLGLQFLLWYDEGEERNRGNFPPRFSGRQFPNYSSELNVNALELEDSALYLCASSLRTNEQYFGPGTRLTVT.

V usage is TRBV19 and J usage is TRBJ1-1, with D tentatively TRBD1 (6 bases). The V end was cut by 7 bases, the J end by 2 bases, with 14 bases between. The germline CDR1 and CDR2 sequences are LNHDA and SQIVND (reference sequence). This CDR3 comprises 14 residues. The CDR3 DNA follows: TGTGCCAGTATTCACAGGGCGTTTAACACTGAAGCTTTCTTT. Its protein product is CASIHRAFNTEAFF.

The rearrangement joins TRBV9 to TRBJ2-1; tentative D call: TRBD2 (5 bases). The CDR3 is 14 amino acids. In germline, CDR1 is SGDLS, CDR2 YYNGEE. With 2 bases removed from V and 8 bases from J, the gap between germline ends came to 14 bases. The CDR3 is CASSVLFSAHEQFF. The CDR3 coding sequence is TGTGCCAGCAGCGTCCTTTTTAGCGCGCATGAGCAGTTCTTC.

The chain couples TRBV27 to TRBJ2-3, with a possible D match to TRBD1 (6 bases). Germline lookup yields CDR1 MNHEY and CDR2 SMNVEV (reference sequence). The CDR3 totals 17 residues. V was pared by 8 bases and J by 0 bases, with 21 bases between. CDR3 protein: CASHTPSDSQSTDTQYF. The CDR3 region has the DNA TGTGCCAGCCATACGCCCTCGGACAGCCAAAGCACAGATACGCAGTATTTT.

DNA for the CDR3: TGTGCCAGCAGCTTAGCGCAGCTCTACGAGCAGTACTTC. This translates into CASSLAQLYEQYF. V usage is TRBV11-2 and J usage is TRBJ2-7; D ambiguous. Trimming removed 1 base at V and 3 bases at J, with 7 bases between. The CDR3 extends over 13 amino acids. The V gene's germline CDR1 is SGHAT and CDR2 FQNNGV.

The chain couples TRBV14 to TRBJ2-5; D is unresolved. The V end was cut by 4 bases, the J end by 2 bases, with 14 bases between. Per germline, CDR1 SGHDN and CDR2 FVKESK. The CDR3 is 15 amino acids. The CDR3, as DNA: TGTGCCAGCAGCCCGAGACTCACATCACAAGAGACCCAGTACTTC. Translating it yields CASSPRLTSQETQYF.

The chain is built from TRBV18 and TRBJ2-7, with D perhaps matching TRBD1 or TRBD2 (5 bases each). The length of the CDR3 is 14 residues. CDR1 is KGHSH and CDR2 is LQKENI in the germline V gene. V lost 0 bases, J lost 4 bases, and 10 bases lay in between. Here the CDR3 DNA reads TGTGCCAGCTCACCACCTGGGGGTTTATACGAGCAGTACTTC. This gives the protein CASSPPGGLYEQYF.

The chain links TRBV10-3 to TRBJ1-2; D perhaps matches TRBD1 (6 bases). The CDR3 covers 12 residues. Germline-derived CDR1 and CDR2 are ENHRY and SYGVKD. Trimming pared 4 bases from V and 8 bases from J, leaving 11 bases between. The CDR3 region has the DNA TGTGCCATCAGTGGGGGGCCGGAGGGCTACACCTTC. Protein sequence: CAISGGPEGYTF.

This rearrangement joins TRBV27 to TRBJ1-1; D is possibly TRBD1 (6 bases). Trimming stripped 2 bases from V and 5 bases from J, with 9 bases between. CDR1 and CDR2 from the germline V gene are MNHEY and SMNVEV (reference sequence). The CDR3 is 13 residues long. The CDR3 spells CASSLQGRTEAFF. As DNA, the CDR3 is TGTGCCAGCAGTTTACAGGGGCGGACTGAAGCTTTCTTT.